Included here is one T cell receptor (beta chain) sequence, with context. In the original workflow: The authors estimated nucleated cell counts from reference gene primer amplification. Produced via immunoSEQ multiplex PCR; TCRdb's table is partial and in-frame only. V and J calls and clone size follow that table, whereas D and trimming were derived from the DNA. The table includes under 200,000 clones, roughly 80% detected once. The data originate from a study of blood T cell repertoires in COVID-19. The overall study: Both acute and convalescent COVID-19 samples were obtained from the United States, Italy and Spain. The cDNA or gDNA used as material had been derived from T cells, B-cell-depleted T cells, or PBMCs.

The sample comprised peripheral blood. This clonotype originated in a man between 60 and 75 years old with acute or convalescent COVID-19.

CDR3 loop: CASSLGAGIYGYTF. CDR3 sequence (DNA): TGCGCCAGCAGCTTGGGGGCAGGGATCTATGGCTACACCTTC. The gene calls are TRBV5-1 and TRBJ1-2; D possibly corresponds to TRBD1 (5 bases). This CDR3 region has 14 residues. Trimming removed 0 bases from V and 4 bases from J, with 10 bases in between. Germline values: CDR1 SGHRS, CDR2 YFSETQ.